This T cell receptor (beta chain) was captured in a study of Graves' ophthalmopathy and Graves' hyperthyroidism. This clonotype was seen at least ten times. The authors amplified TCR beta CDR3 regions from RNA transcripts. After a first-round RT-PCR with HTBI primers, a second-round multiplex PCR was run. TCRdb reprocessed the multiplex PCR reads via MiXCR and lists one record per CDR3 protein. The data hold over a million distinct CDR3 sequences, with 36% observed a single time. Material for sequencing was peripheral blood or thyroid tissue (not recorded which). The sequence was collected from an adult man with Graves' hyperthyroidism.

This CDR3 reads CASSDGGTYGYTF. In DNA, the CDR3 is TGTGCCAGCAGTGACGGGGGGACCTATGGCTACACCTTC. The genes are TRBV2 and TRBJ1-2, with D maybe TRBD1 (5 bases). Looked up from germline, CDR1 is SNHLY and CDR2 is FYNNEI. V lost 3 bases and J lost 4, with 9 bases in between. The length of the CDR3 is 13 residues.